One and the same sample provided the 23 T cell receptor beta chains below, sequenced in a study of T cell responses to AZD1222 COVID-19 vaccine. Assay used: immunoSEQ multiplex PCR; TCRdb lists only in-frame clones, some missing. The sample holds some 150,000 clones, 82% seen once. This specimen consisted of peripheral blood, obtained on day 0 of MenACWY control vaccination. The receptors come from an adult in good health.

A single count supports this clone. The chain is built from TRBV29-1 and TRBJ1-5; D not resolved. CDR1 is SQVTM and CDR2 is ANQGSEA in the germline V gene. V lost 0 bases and J 1 base, leaving 13 bases between the germline ends. There are 16 residues in the CDR3. This CDR3 reads CSVEDGPKRSNQPQHF. CDR3 bases: TGCAGCGTTGAAGATGGACCGAAACGGAGCAATCAGCCCCAGCATTTT.

The chain joins TRBV18 to TRBJ1-6; a weak D match, TRBD1 (5 bases). Germline CDR1 and CDR2: KGHSH and LQKENI. Trimming removed 3 bases from V and 9 bases from J, with 15 bases in between. The CDR3 is made up of 15 amino acids. CDR3 protein: CASSPKGHDGSPLHF. In DNA form, the CDR3 reads TGTGCCAGCTCACCTAAAGGACACGATGGTTCACCCCTCCACTTT.

The chain combines TRBV5-1 with TRBJ2-1; 11 bases match TRBD2. The V gene's germline CDR1 is SGHRS and CDR2 YFSETQ. The junction had 9 bases not matched to a gene; V was cut back by 4 bases and J by 0 bases. This CDR3 is built from 18 residues. CDR3 coding DNA: TGCGCCAGCAGCACGGGACTAGCGGACCGAAGCTCCTACAATGAGCAGTTCTTC. This codes for CASSTGLADRSSYNEQFF.

The rearrangement links TRBV9 to TRBJ2-1; no clear D gene. CDR3 length: 13 residues. The germline V gene has CDR1 SGDLS and CDR2 YYNGEE. V was cut by 0 bases and J by 10 bases, with 11 bases left in between. The CDR3 is CASSVGMGEEQFF. As DNA, the CDR3 is TGTGCCAGCAGCGTAGGGATGGGTGAAGAGCAGTTCTTC.

This clone was observed a handful of times. This chain uses TRBV6-5 with TRBJ1-5; 8 nucleotides align to TRBD1. Unmatched junction bases numbered 7, after V lost 7 bases and J lost 2 bases. CDR3 length: 15 amino acids. Germline loops: CDR1 MNHEY, CDR2 SVGAGI. Here the CDR3 reads CASNRDRWGNQPQHF. The CDR3 DNA reads TGTGCCAGCAACAGGGACAGGTGGGGCAATCAGCCCCAGCATTTT.

The rearrangement links TRBV30 to TRBJ1-2, with TRBD1 identical over 7 bases. CDR1 is GTSNPN, CDR2 SVGIG, per germline (reference sequence). The trim removed 5 bases at V and 8 bases at J, leaving 11 bases unmatched. This CDR3 spans 13 amino acids. CDR3 sequence reads: CAWSQIRGKGYTF. Written as DNA, the CDR3 is TGTGCCTGGTCCCAAATCAGGGGGAAGGGCTACACCTTC.

This clone was found a few times. V gene TRBV5-4 combines with J gene TRBJ2-3; TRBD1 matches 8 bases. V was pared by 3 bases and J by 0 bases, with 3 bases of the junction left unmatched. Germline V CDR1 and CDR2: SGHNT, YYREEE (reference sequence). This CDR3 has 15 residues. The CDR3, as DNA: TGTGCCAGCAGCTGGGACAGGTCTAGCACAGATACGCAGTATTTT. Protein: CASSWDRSSTDTQYF.

The chain employs TRBV19 and TRBJ2-2, with 10 bases lining up with TRBD1. Per germline, CDR1 LNHDA and CDR2 SQIVND (reference sequence). V lost 7 bases to trimming and J lost 6 bases; unmatched junction nucleotides: 5. There are 14 residues in the CDR3. The CDR3 DNA reads TGTGCCAGTACTGCCGGGACAGGGGCCGGGGAGCTGTTTTTT. Amino acids: CASTAGTGAGELFF.

The rearrangement links TRBV2 to TRBJ2-5; D is unresolved. V was trimmed by 4 bases and J by 3 bases, leaving 3 bases between them. This CDR3 is built from 11 residues. Germline-derived CDR1 and CDR2 are SNHLY and FYNNEI. This CDR3 reads CASSAEETQYF. DNA of the CDR3: TGTGCCAGCAGTGCCGAAGAGACCCAGTACTTC.

This chain links TRBV7-6 with TRBJ2-7, with 14 bases fitting TRBD2. Germline CDR1 is SGHVS and CDR2 is FNYEAQ. V was pared by 5 bases and J by 0 bases, with 12 bases of the junction left unmatched. CDR3 length: 19 amino acids. CDR3 sequence reads: CASSPGLAGGSLSSYEQYF. The CDR3 region has the DNA TGTGCCAGCAGCCCCGGACTAGCGGGGGGCTCCTTAAGCTCCTACGAGCAGTACTTC. The variable domain in full, completed from reference TRBV7-6 and TRBJ2-7, reads GAGVSQSPRYKVTKRGQDVALRCDPISGHVSLYWYRQALGQGPEFLTYFNYEAQQDKSGLPNDRFSAERPEGSISTLTIQRTEQRDSAMYRCASSPGLAGGSLSSYEQYFGPGTRLTVT.

This chain uses TRBV5-1 with TRBJ1-2, with D perhaps TRBD1 (5 bases). Germline loops: CDR1 SGHRS, CDR2 YFSETQ. V shed 4 bases and J shed 4 bases, with 11 bases lying between them. The CDR3 length is 13 residues. The CDR3 DNA is TGCGCCAGCAGCGAAAGACAGTTCTATGGCTACACCTTC. Translated, it gives CASSERQFYGYTF.

J is TRBJ2-5 and V is TRBV19; TRBD2 matches at 9 bases. Germline lookup yields CDR1 LNHDA and CDR2 SQIVND (reference sequence). The CDR3 runs to 19 residues. V was clipped by 5 bases and J by 4 bases; unmatched bases: 20. The CDR3 coding sequence is TGTGCCAGTAGTCCGCTGGGGGTAGCGGGGGCGGCTGGCCCAGAGACCCAGTACTTC. Its translation is CASSPLGVAGAAGPETQYF.

The count of this clone is one. The chain joins TRBV7-9 to TRBJ2-2, with TRBD2 matching over 9 bases. The CDR3 is made up of 19 amino acids. Unmatched junction bases numbered 12, after V lost 0 bases and J lost 4 bases. Germline CDR1 is SEHNR and CDR2 is FQNEAQ (reference sequence). CDR3 DNA: TGTGCCAGCAGCTTAGCGTCCCTGCTTAGCGGGGGCCTCACCGGGGAGCTGTTTTTT. It translates to CASSLASLLSGGLTGELFF.

The chain employs TRBV2 and TRBJ1-6; 7 bases are a match to TRBD1. Trimming cost V 4 bases and J 9 bases; bases outside gene matches: 3. Germline V gene data show CDR1 as SNHLY and CDR2 as FYNNEI. The CDR3 loop spans 13 amino acids. The CDR3, as DNA: TGTGCCAGCAGTGGGACAGGACGTTCACCCCTCCACTTT. The encoded protein is CASSGTGRSPLHF.

CDR3 DNA sequence: TGTGCCAGCAGCTCCAGGGGTTCCTATAATTCACCCCTCCACTTT. Its protein product is CASSSRGSYNSPLHF. This chain links TRBV9 with TRBJ1-6; perhaps TRBD1 as D (6 bases). With 4 bases removed from V and 1 base from J, the gap between germline ends came to 9 bases. The CDR3 covers 15 residues. Germline values: CDR1 SGDLS, CDR2 YYNGEE.

The rearrangement links TRBV19 to TRBJ1-1; D possibly corresponds to TRBD1 (5 bases). Germline V lookup: CDR1 LNHDA, CDR2 SQIVND (reference sequence). V was shortened by 7 bases and J by 0 bases, with 15 bases between the two germline ends. The CDR3 totals 15 residues. The CDR3 DNA is TGTGCCAGTACTCTAAAGGGACCAGTGAACACTGAAGCTTTCTTT. Translation: CASTLKGPVNTEAFF. Looking up the rest from reference TRBV19 and TRBJ1-1 gives the full variable domain: DGGITQSPKYLFRKEGQNVTLSCEQNLNHDAMYWYRQDPGQGLRLIYYSQIVNDFQKGDIAEGYSVSREKKESFPLTVTSAQKNPTAFYLCASTLKGPVNTEAFFGQGTRLTVV.

This chain uses TRBV5-5 with TRBJ1-5; 7 bases match TRBD1. The CDR3 contains 16 residues. The trim removed 4 bases at V and 0 bases at J, leaving 7 bases unmatched. Germline lookup yields CDR1 SGHKS and CDR2 YYEKEE (reference sequence). The CDR3 here is CASSPGQANSNQPQHF. The CDR3 DNA sequence: TGTGCCAGCAGCCCCGGACAGGCCAATAGCAATCAGCCCCAGCATTTT.

The chain couples TRBV5-1 to TRBJ1-2; 9 positions match TRBD1. After removal of 5 bases from V and 4 bases from J, the junction contained 3 bases not matched to a gene. The CDR3 loop spans 13 amino acids. CDR1 and CDR2 from the germline V gene are SGHRS and YFSETQ. DNA of the CDR3: TGCGCCAGCAGGATGGACAGGGGCTATGGCTACACCTTC. Protein sequence: CASRMDRGYGYTF.

This clone was counted ten times or more. The genes are TRBV6-1 and TRBJ1-5; 9 bases fit TRBD1. The V segment lost 2 bases and the J segment 0 bases; nucleotides outside the gene matches: 26. The CDR3 extends over 24 amino acids. Germline V gene data show CDR1 as MNHNS and CDR2 as SASEGT. DNA of the CDR3: TGTGCCAGCAGTGAAATTTTTCCGGGACAGGGTTACGGCGCACAGCCTTATAGCAATCAGCCCCAGCATTTT. This gives the protein CASSEIFPGQGYGAQPYSNQPQHF.

The rearrangement uses TRBV30 and TRBJ1-1, with D unclear. V was clipped by 0 bases and J by 2 bases, with 10 bases between them. The CDR3 runs 14 residues. Germline V CDR1 and CDR2: GTSNPN, SVGIG (reference sequence). The CDR3 spells CAWSVGLPNTEAFF. Written as DNA, the CDR3 is TGTGCCTGGAGTGTGGGCCTTCCAAACACTGAAGCTTTCTTT.

V is TRBV4-2 and J is TRBJ2-7; perhaps TRBD1 as D (6 bases). V shed 0 bases and J shed 3 bases, with 12 bases lying between them. The germline CDR1 and CDR2 sequences are LGHNA and YNFKEQ. The length of the CDR3 is 15 residues. CDR3 sequence: CASSQDQGTVYEQYF. CDR3 DNA sequence: TGTGCCAGCAGCCAAGATCAGGGGACCGTCTACGAGCAGTACTTC.

The chain employs TRBV7-3 and TRBJ2-2; 13 bases agree with TRBD2. Germline-derived CDR1 and CDR2 are SGHTA and FQGTGA. V was pared by 5 bases and J by 2 bases, with 8 bases of the junction left unmatched. The CDR3 spans 18 residues. DNA of the CDR3: TGTGCCAGCAGCCCTAACAGACTAGCGGGGGGAAACACCGGGGAGCTGTTTTTT. It is translated as CASSPNRLAGGNTGELFF.

CDR3 DNA: TGCGCCAGCAACCGGGACAAGGGGGGCCAAGAGACCCAGTACTTC. Its translation is CASNRDKGGQETQYF. The chain joins TRBV5-1 to TRBJ2-5; D may be TRBD1 or TRBD2 (6 bases each). Germline lookup yields CDR1 SGHRS and CDR2 YFSETQ. The CDR3 is 15 amino acids. V gave up 6 bases and J gave up 1 base, with 16 bases separating them.